This T cell receptor beta chain was profiled in a study of human T cells and chemical hapten exposure. One entry per CDR3 protein, called by TCRdb with MiXCR from the RACE reads. Of more than 250,000 distinct CDR3 sequences listed, just under 8% are singletons. Trimming cost V 0 bases and J 9 bases, with 9 bases left between them. The CDR3 loop spans 13 amino acids. Per the germline V gene, CDR1 is LNHNV and CDR2 is YYDKDF (reference sequence). Time point here: pre-sensitization, week 0. Indicated treatment: therapeutic diphenylcyclopropenone sensitization with weekly scalp DPC. This clonotype appeared a few times.

The TCR comes from a man younger than 35 with alopecia areata. Some clones in this sample may be carry-over from other donors' samples. V and J are TRBV15 and TRBJ2-4, with a weak D call TRBD2 (7 bases). The starting material was whole blood, obtained in connection with sensitization to the hapten diphenylcyclopropenone (DPC). The CDR3 DNA follows: TGTGCCACCAGCAGAGAGGGAGGGGGCATTCAGTACTTC. Its protein product is CATSREGGGIQYF.